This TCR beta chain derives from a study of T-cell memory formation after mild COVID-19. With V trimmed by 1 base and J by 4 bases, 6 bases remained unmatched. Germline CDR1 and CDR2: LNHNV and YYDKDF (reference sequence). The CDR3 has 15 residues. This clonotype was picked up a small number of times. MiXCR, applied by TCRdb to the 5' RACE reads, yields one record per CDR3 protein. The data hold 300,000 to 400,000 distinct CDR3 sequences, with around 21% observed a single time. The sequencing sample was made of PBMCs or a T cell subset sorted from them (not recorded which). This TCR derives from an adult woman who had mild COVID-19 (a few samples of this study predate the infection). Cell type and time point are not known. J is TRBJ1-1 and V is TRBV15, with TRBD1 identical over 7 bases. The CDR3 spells CATSRGGTASTEAFF. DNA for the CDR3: TGTGCCACCAGCAGAGGAGGGACAGCTTCCACTGAAGCTTTCTTT.